The 20 T cell receptor beta chains in this list originate from one sample, sequenced in a study of CD8 T cells in Susac syndrome. RNA was extracted with the RNeasy kit, and a quantity of about 0.45 to 1 ug was reverse transcribed using random hexamers. TCRdb used MiXCR to reprocess the immunoSEQ multiplex PCR reads, holding one entry per CDR3 protein. In the table there are about 140,000 distinct CDR3 sequences, roughly 94% of which are singletons. The sequenced sample was CD4+ T cells from PBMCs. The origin of the receptors is a human donor with Susac syndrome.

V and J are TRBV19 and TRBJ2-2; D unresolved. Germline V gene lookup returns CDR1 LNHDA and CDR2 SQIVND (reference sequence). The length of the CDR3 is 14 residues. V was cut by 3 bases and J by 4 bases, with 9 bases left in between. The CDR3 bases are TGTGCCAGTAGTATTGGCGGTCCCACCGGGGAGCTGTTTTTT. Encoded protein: CASSIGGPTGELFF.

The chain couples TRBV2 to TRBJ2-7, with TRBD2 as a possible D gene (5 bases). V lost 3 bases, J lost 2 bases, and 11 bases lay in between. Germline CDR1 and CDR2: SNHLY and FYNNEI. The CDR3 is made up of 14 amino acids. The CDR3 loop reads CASSERNGAYEQYF. The CDR3 nucleotides are TGTGCCAGCAGTGAGAGGAACGGGGCCTACGAGCAGTACTTC.

The chain couples TRBV20-1 to TRBJ2-7; D is perhaps TRBD1 or TRBD2 (5 bases each). Germline loops: CDR1 DFQATT, CDR2 SNEGSKA (reference sequence). With 4 bases removed from V and 2 bases from J, the gap between germline ends came to 18 bases. There are 15 residues in the CDR3. The CDR3 loop reads CSATRDLGAAYEQYF. The CDR3 nucleotides read TGCAGTGCTACGAGGGATCTCGGGGCTGCCTACGAGCAGTACTTC.

This chain uses TRBV2 with TRBJ2-5, with TRBD2 matching over 7 bases. After removal of 4 bases from V and 7 bases from J, the junction contained 12 bases not matched to a gene. There are 15 residues in the CDR3. CDR1 is SNHLY and CDR2 is FYNNEI in the germline V gene. The CDR3 here is CASSASGANLRTQYF. CDR3 in DNA: TGTGCCAGCAGTGCCAGCGGGGCCAACCTACGGACCCAGTACTTC.

DNA for the CDR3: TGTGCCAGCAGTTCGCGGACAGCCGACTACGAGCAGTACTTC. Protein product: CASSSRTADYEQYF. The chain recombines TRBV12-3 or TRBV12-4 with TRBJ2-7; possible D gene TRBD1, 6 bases. V was clipped by 4 bases and J by 3 bases, with 13 bases between them. The CDR3 is 14 amino acids.

The V call is TRBV6-4, the J call TRBJ2-3, with D perhaps TRBD1 (6 bases). V was shortened by 0 bases and J by 3 bases, with 16 bases between the two germline ends. Germline lookup yields CDR1 MRHNA and CDR2 SNTAGT. The length of the CDR3 is 17 residues. Here the CDR3 reads CASSDSSQGSFTDTQYF. The CDR3 DNA sequence: TGTGCCAGCAGTGACTCTTCCCAGGGGTCCTTTACAGATACGCAGTATTTT.

The V and J genes are TRBV20-1 and TRBJ1-2, with D perhaps TRBD1 (5 bases). V was clipped by 2 bases and J by 4 bases, with 8 bases between them. The CDR3 has 12 residues. Per the germline V gene, CDR1 is DFQATT and CDR2 is SNEGSKA (reference sequence). This CDR3 reads CSARQGGYGYTF. In DNA form, the CDR3 reads TGCAGTGCTAGACAGGGAGGCTATGGCTACACCTTC.

The chain uses TRBV20-1 and TRBJ1-5; D might be TRBD1 (6 bases). The germline gives CDR1 DFQATT, CDR2 SNEGSKA (reference sequence). V lost 5 bases, J lost 5 bases, and 10 bases lay in between. The CDR3 covers 12 residues. This CDR3 reads CSARSGDQPQHF. CDR3 DNA sequence: TGCAGTGCTCGTTCAGGGGATCAGCCCCAGCATTTT.

This chain connects TRBV12-3 or TRBV12-4 to TRBJ2-7; no reliable D call. The CDR3 length is 13 residues. V lost 1 base to trimming and J lost 4 bases, with 8 bases between them. DNA of the CDR3: TGTGCCAGCAGTTTAGGCCGCCAGTACGAGCAGTACTTC. Its protein is CASSLGRQYEQYF.

This chain links TRBV18 with TRBJ2-7; D gene unclear. The CDR3 totals 16 residues. CDR1 and CDR2 (germline): KGHSH, LQKENI. Trimming pared 0 bases from V and 2 bases from J, leaving 14 bases between. The CDR3 loop is CASSPPGITLAYEQYF. Here the CDR3 DNA reads TGTGCCAGCTCACCACCCGGTATTACTCTGGCCTACGAGCAGTACTTC.

The chain has TRBV27 and TRBJ1-1; TRBD1 aligns across 7 bases. This CDR3 spans 14 amino acids. Germline V gene lookup returns CDR1 MNHEY and CDR2 SMNVEV (reference sequence). J lost 6 bases, V lost 3 bases, and 7 bases had no gene match. The DNA of the CDR3 is TGTGCCAGCAGTTTGGACAGGTTCTGGTCTGAAGCTTTCTTT. It yields the protein CASSLDRFWSEAFF.

The chain is built from TRBV14 and TRBJ2-1, with TRBD2 matching over 7 bases. Looked up from germline, CDR1 is SGHDN and CDR2 is FVKESK. The CDR3 is 15 residues long. With 1 base clipped from V and 6 bases from J, the junction kept 6 bases outside the gene matches. The DNA for the CDR3 is TGTGCCAGCAGCCAAGTGAGGACTAGACGCAATGAGCAGTTCTTC. It specifies CASSQVRTRRNEQFF. The full variable domain, completed using reference TRBV14 and TRBJ2-1, is EAGVTQFPSHSVIEKGQTVTLRCDPISGHDNLYWYRRVMGKEIKFLLHFVKESKQDESGMPNNRFLAERTGGTYSTLKVQPAELEDSGVYFCASSQVRTRRNEQFFGPGTRLTVL.

This chain joins TRBV6-2 or TRBV6-3 and TRBJ1-2; D not certain. The CDR3 has 12 amino acids. V shed 2 bases and J shed 8 bases, with 9 bases lying between them. Germline lookup yields CDR1 MNHEY and CDR2 SVGEGT. The CDR3 loop reads CASSYGLRGYTF. The CDR3 DNA reads as TGTGCCAGCAGTTACGGACTACGGGGCTACACCTTC.

The genes are TRBV6-8 and TRBJ2-1; D is unresolved. V gave up 2 bases and J gave up 0 bases, with 11 bases separating them. Germline V CDR1 and CDR2: MNHGY, SAAAGT. The CDR3 sequence is 16 residues long. DNA for the CDR3: TGTGCCAGCAGTTACCTAGTGCTGAGCTCCTACAATGAGCAGTTCTTC. This sequence encodes CASSYLVLSSYNEQFF.

V and J are TRBV9 and TRBJ2-7; 11 bases are shared with TRBD1. The germline gives CDR1 SGDLS, CDR2 YYNGEE. Trimming removed 5 bases from V and 6 bases from J; junction bases left unmatched: 7. The CDR3 covers 14 residues. In DNA, the CDR3 is TGTGCCAGCAGTGGGGGGACAGGGGGTTTCGAGCAGTACTTC. Translation: CASSGGTGGFEQYF.

This clonotype was detected only once. V usage is TRBV20-1 and J usage is TRBJ2-5; the match to TRBD2 covers 14 bases. This CDR3 spans 16 amino acids. CDR1 DFQATT and CDR2 SNEGSKA come from the germline V gene (reference sequence). V trimming: 6 bases; J trimming: 2 bases; junction bases outside the gene matches: 8. The CDR3, as DNA: TGCAGTGCCGCTGGACTAGCGGGGGGCCCACAAGAGACCCAGTACTTC. Residues: CSAAGLAGGPQETQYF.

CDR3 residues: CASTKDWDTGYTF. CDR3 bases: TGTGCCAGCACGAAGGACTGGGATACTGGCTACACCTTC. The gene calls are TRBV6-2 or TRBV6-3 and TRBJ1-2, with D unclear. V lost 7 bases and J lost 7, with 16 bases in between. This CDR3 has 13 residues. CDR1 MNHEY and CDR2 SVGEGT come from the germline V gene.

This clonotype appeared a single time. The chain has TRBV12-3 or TRBV12-4 and TRBJ1-6; D not resolved. The germline V and J ends were trimmed by 3 bases and 8 bases, with 5 bases remaining between them. This CDR3 contains 12 residues. CDR3 bases: TGTGCCAGCAGTTTCGCCTATTCACCCCTCCACTTT. It is translated as CASSFAYSPLHF.

The chain carries TRBV30 and TRBJ2-7, with 7 nucleotides matching TRBD2. With V trimmed by 4 bases and J by 6 bases, 15 bases remained unmatched. The V gene's germline CDR1 is GTSNPN and CDR2 SVGIG (reference sequence). The CDR3 has 15 residues. The CDR3 here is CAWTTLYGGGVEQYF. In nucleotides, the CDR3 is TGTGCCTGGACGACCCTCTATGGGGGGGGAGTCGAGCAGTACTTC.

The gene calls are TRBV4-1 and TRBJ2-3; 11 positions agree with TRBD1. CDR1 is MGHRA, CDR2 YSYEKL, per germline. CDR3 length equals 16 residues. The trim removed 1 base at V and 4 bases at J, leaving 4 bases unmatched. This CDR3 is CASSQAWTGGPDTQYF. In DNA, the CDR3 is TGCGCCAGCAGCCAAGCTTGGACAGGGGGCCCAGATACGCAGTATTTT.